The rows below give T cell receptor beta chains drawn from one sample of a study of neurological immune-mediated disorders. TCRdb reprocessed the 5' RACE reads with MiXCR, giving one entry per CDR3 protein. The table records 50,000 to 70,000 distinct CDR3 sequences, nearly 3.5% of them present only once. Material for sequencing was PBMCs. The receptors derive from a man between 40 and 49 years old with multiple sclerosis. Each CDR3 is given with its conserved first and last residue. Fields, in order: D gene, J gene, V gene, clone size, CDR3 protein, CDR3 DNA. D genes are given only for firm matches. A clone size is listed for some rows: how often the clone was seen (once, few, many), or a class if it is expanded.

d_gene: -
j_gene: TRBJ2-5
v_gene: TRBV7-9
abundance: many
CDR3aa: CASSLARSAWETQYF
CDR3nt: TGTGCCAGCAGCTTAGCGCGTAGCGCTTGGGAGACCCAGTACTTC

d_gene: -
j_gene: TRBJ1-1
v_gene: TRBV20-1
abundance: many
CDR3aa: CSARGVTEAFF
CDR3nt: TGCAGTGCTAGAGGGGTCACTGAAGCTTTCTTT

d_gene: -
j_gene: TRBJ2-2
v_gene: TRBV7-6
abundance: many
CDR3aa: CASSLTGTNTGELFF
CDR3nt: TGTGCCAGCAGCTTAACCGGGACTAACACCGGGGAGCTGTTTTTT

d_gene: -
j_gene: TRBJ1-2
v_gene: TRBV14
abundance: few
CDR3aa: CASSLGKSYGYTF
CDR3nt: TGTGCCAGCAGCCTGGGCAAAAGCTATGGCTACACCTTC

d_gene: -
j_gene: TRBJ1-5
v_gene: TRBV20-1
abundance: many
CDR3aa: CSARAGGRNQPQHF
CDR3nt: TGCAGTGCTAGAGCGGGCGGACGCAATCAGCCCCAGCATTTT

d_gene: -
j_gene: TRBJ1-1
v_gene: TRBV20-1
abundance: many
CDR3aa: CSAGGSFGEGAFF
CDR3nt: TGCAGTGCTGGGGGATCGTTTGGCGAAGGAGCTTTCTTT

d_gene: TRBD1
j_gene: TRBJ2-3
v_gene: TRBV5-1
abundance: many
CDR3aa: CASSLGTGVTDTQYF
CDR3nt: TGCGCCAGCAGCTTGGGGACAGGCGTCACAGATACGCAGTATTTT

d_gene: -
j_gene: TRBJ2-3
v_gene: TRBV24-1
abundance: many
CDR3aa: CATSESTGPTDTQYF
CDR3nt: TGTGCCACCAGTGAGTCGACGGGCCCCACAGATACGCAGTATTTT

d_gene: TRBD2
j_gene: TRBJ2-1
v_gene: TRBV20-1
abundance: many
CDR3aa: CSAGGLANNEQFF
CDR3nt: TGCAGTGCTGGGGGACTAGCCAACAATGAGCAGTTCTTC

d_gene: -
j_gene: TRBJ2-5
v_gene: TRBV3-1
abundance: many
CDR3aa: CASSQEYEGKGGLRSETQYF
CDR3nt: TGTGCCAGCAGCCAAGAGTATGAGGGAAAAGGGGGTCTGCGATCTGAGACCCAGTACTTC

d_gene: -
j_gene: TRBJ1-5
v_gene: TRBV11-3
abundance: many
CDR3aa: CASSADRKYSNQPQHF
CDR3nt: TGTGCCAGCAGCGCCGACAGAAAGTATAGCAATCAGCCCCAGCATTTT

d_gene: TRBD2
j_gene: TRBJ2-2
v_gene: TRBV29-1
abundance: many
CDR3aa: CSVALRGGGTGELFF
CDR3nt: TGCAGCGTTGCTCTGCGCGGGGGGGGCACCGGGGAGCTGTTTTTT

d_gene: -
j_gene: TRBJ2-1
v_gene: TRBV5-1
abundance: many
CDR3aa: CASSLSISSYNEQFF
CDR3nt: TGCGCCAGCAGCTTATCGATCAGCTCCTACAATGAGCAGTTCTTC

d_gene: TRBD1
j_gene: TRBJ1-4
v_gene: TRBV4-1
abundance: many
CDR3aa: CASSHGTANEKLFF
CDR3nt: TGCGCCAGCAGCCACGGGACAGCGAATGAAAAACTGTTTTTT

d_gene: TRBD1
j_gene: TRBJ2-1
v_gene: TRBV7-6
abundance: many
CDR3aa: CASSATQGALNEQFF
CDR3nt: TGTGCCAGCAGCGCAACACAGGGGGCCTTGAATGAGCAGTTCTTC

d_gene: TRBD1
j_gene: TRBJ2-3
v_gene: TRBV20-1
abundance: many
CDR3aa: CSASPYRGTLPDTQYF
CDR3nt: TGCAGTGCTAGCCCATACAGGGGAACCCTCCCAGATACGCAGTATTTT

d_gene: -
j_gene: TRBJ2-7
v_gene: TRBV2
abundance: many
CDR3aa: CASSPGTPEQYF
CDR3nt: TGTGCCAGCAGCCCTGGTACGCCCGAGCAGTACTTC

d_gene: TRBD1
j_gene: TRBJ2-7
v_gene: TRBV5-1
abundance: many
CDR3aa: CASSRGTNGQGTISYEQYF
CDR3nt: TGCGCCAGCAGCCGCGGGACTAACGGACAGGGGACGATATCCTACGAGCAGTACTTC

d_gene: TRBD1
j_gene: TRBJ2-6
v_gene: TRBV5-6
abundance: many
CDR3aa: CASSFTGAGANVLTF
CDR3nt: TGTGCCAGCAGCTTTACAGGGGCTGGGGCCAACGTCCTGACTTTC

d_gene: -
j_gene: TRBJ1-1
v_gene: TRBV5-6
abundance: many
CDR3aa: CASSLRGGNTEAFF
CDR3nt: TGTGCCAGCAGCTTAAGGGGTGGGAACACTGAAGCTTTCTTT

d_gene: TRBD2
j_gene: TRBJ2-1
v_gene: TRBV5-1
abundance: many
CDR3aa: CASSDDASGGSYYNEQFF
CDR3nt: TGCGCCAGCAGCGACGACGCTAGCGGGGGCTCTTACTACAATGAGCAGTTCTTC

d_gene: -
j_gene: TRBJ2-7
v_gene: TRBV20-1
abundance: many
CDR3aa: CSASEPLLSYEQYF
CDR3nt: TGCAGTGCTAGCGAACCTCTACTCTCCTACGAGCAGTACTTC

d_gene: -
j_gene: TRBJ2-7
v_gene: TRBV30
abundance: -
CDR3aa: CAWSDLGGSYEQYF
CDR3nt: TGTGCCTGGAGTGACCTCGGGGGCTCCTACGAGCAGTACTTC

d_gene: -
j_gene: TRBJ2-4
v_gene: TRBV12-3/TRBV12-4
abundance: many
CDR3aa: CASRIDGNYKNIQYF
CDR3nt: TGTGCCAGCAGAATCGACGGAAACTACAAAAACATTCAGTACTTC

d_gene: -
j_gene: TRBJ2-5
v_gene: TRBV5-1
abundance: many
CDR3aa: CASSLREETQYF
CDR3nt: TGCGCCAGCAGCTTGCGGGAAGAGACCCAGTACTTC

d_gene: TRBD1
j_gene: TRBJ2-3
v_gene: TRBV7-2
abundance: many
CDR3aa: CASSLVPTGGGETDTQYF
CDR3nt: TGTGCCAGCAGCTTAGTCCCCACAGGGGGAGGAGAAACAGATACGCAGTATTTT

d_gene: TRBD1
j_gene: TRBJ2-7
v_gene: TRBV27
abundance: many
CDR3aa: CASSYVGQWGEQYF
CDR3nt: TGTGCCAGCAGCTACGTGGGACAGTGGGGCGAGCAGTACTTC

d_gene: -
j_gene: TRBJ1-4
v_gene: TRBV25-1
abundance: many
CDR3aa: CASSDQPTNEKLFF
CDR3nt: TGTGCCAGCAGTGATCAGCCAACTAATGAAAAACTGTTTTTT

d_gene: -
j_gene: TRBJ1-1
v_gene: TRBV19
abundance: -
CDR3aa: CASSQQGGRNTEAFF
CDR3nt: TGTGCCAGTAGCCAACAGGGAGGGAGGAACACTGAAGCTTTCTTT

d_gene: TRBD1
j_gene: TRBJ1-5
v_gene: TRBV11-2
abundance: many
CDR3aa: CASSPQGAGNQPQHF
CDR3nt: TGTGCCAGCAGCCCACAGGGGGCTGGCAATCAGCCCCAGCATTTT

d_gene: -
j_gene: TRBJ2-2
v_gene: TRBV6-5
abundance: -
CDR3aa: CASSSGLGGELFF
CDR3nt: TGTGCCAGCAGTTCAGGGTTGGGCGGGGAGCTGTTTTTT

d_gene: -
j_gene: TRBJ2-1
v_gene: TRBV11-2
abundance: many
CDR3aa: CASSLDLGVNEQFF
CDR3nt: TGTGCCAGCAGCTTAGATCTGGGGGTCAATGAGCAGTTCTTC

d_gene: -
j_gene: TRBJ2-3
v_gene: TRBV10-3
abundance: many
CDR3aa: CAISESSAGPRGTQYF
CDR3nt: TGTGCCATCAGTGAGTCGTCAGCGGGCCCCCGAGGGACGCAGTATTTT

d_gene: -
j_gene: TRBJ1-2
v_gene: TRBV9
abundance: many
CDR3aa: CASTPGTDDGYTF
CDR3nt: TGTGCCAGCACGCCCGGGACGGATGATGGCTACACCTTC

d_gene: -
j_gene: TRBJ1-3
v_gene: TRBV10-3
abundance: many
CDR3aa: CAISEPRSANTIYF
CDR3nt: TGTGCCATCAGTGAGCCTAGGAGCGCAAACACCATATATTTT

d_gene: -
j_gene: TRBJ2-5
v_gene: TRBV5-1
abundance: many
CDR3aa: CASSSMQGETQYF
CDR3nt: TGCGCCAGCAGCTCTATGCAGGGGGAGACCCAGTACTTC

d_gene: -
j_gene: TRBJ2-3
v_gene: TRBV5-6
abundance: many
CDR3aa: CASGEAASTDTQYF
CDR3nt: TGTGCCTCCGGGGAGGCGGCTAGCACAGATACGCAGTATTTT

d_gene: -
j_gene: TRBJ1-2
v_gene: TRBV20-1
abundance: many
CDR3aa: CSARVLRGGILGGYTF
CDR3nt: TGCAGTGCTCGAGTGTTACGAGGAGGGATCCTAGGTGGCTACACCTTC

d_gene: TRBD1
j_gene: TRBJ2-3
v_gene: TRBV10-3
abundance: many
CDR3aa: CAISESRQGRQYF
CDR3nt: TGTGCCATCAGTGAGTCGAGACAGGGGAGGCAGTATTTT

d_gene: -
j_gene: TRBJ1-1
v_gene: TRBV25-1
abundance: many
CDR3aa: CASSGDARKAFF
CDR3nt: TGTGCCAGCAGTGGGGACGCTCGGAAAGCTTTCTTT

d_gene: TRBD2
j_gene: TRBJ2-1
v_gene: TRBV9
abundance: many
CDR3aa: CASSVGLAGGSSYNEQFF
CDR3nt: TGTGCCAGCAGCGTAGGTCTAGCGGGGGGGAGCTCCTACAATGAGCAGTTCTTC

d_gene: TRBD1
j_gene: TRBJ2-7
v_gene: TRBV9
abundance: many
CDR3aa: CASSPQGAAYEQYF
CDR3nt: TGTGCCAGCAGCCCACAGGGGGCTGCATACGAGCAGTACTTC

d_gene: -
j_gene: TRBJ2-7
v_gene: TRBV12-3/TRBV12-4
abundance: many
CDR3aa: CASSFGYEQYF
CDR3nt: TGTGCCAGCAGTTTCGGGTACGAGCAGTACTTC

d_gene: TRBD2
j_gene: TRBJ2-1
v_gene: TRBV20-1
abundance: many
CDR3aa: CSVPRTSISYNEQFF
CDR3nt: TGCAGTGTCCCTCGGACTAGCATCTCCTACAATGAGCAGTTCTTC

d_gene: TRBD1
j_gene: TRBJ2-7
v_gene: TRBV29-1
abundance: few
CDR3aa: CSVEWTGTYEQYF
CDR3nt: TGCAGCGTTGAGTGGACAGGGACCTACGAGCAGTACTTC

d_gene: -
j_gene: TRBJ1-1
v_gene: TRBV29-1
abundance: many
CDR3aa: CSVAPGVLTEAFF
CDR3nt: TGCAGCGTCGCCCCGGGGGTCCTCACTGAAGCTTTCTTT

d_gene: TRBD1
j_gene: TRBJ1-5
v_gene: TRBV20-1
abundance: many
CDR3aa: CSASKGGYSNQPQHF
CDR3nt: TGCAGTGCTAGCAAAGGGGGCTATAGCAATCAGCCCCAGCATTTT

d_gene: -
j_gene: TRBJ1-1
v_gene: TRBV27
abundance: many
CDR3aa: CASSLSGVMNTEAFF
CDR3nt: TGTGCCAGCAGTTTATCCGGAGTCATGAACACTGAAGCTTTCTTT

d_gene: TRBD2
j_gene: TRBJ2-5
v_gene: TRBV5-1
abundance: many
CDR3aa: CASSLGGLAGDQETQYF
CDR3nt: TGCGCCAGCAGCTTGGGGGGACTAGCGGGGGACCAAGAGACCCAGTACTTC

d_gene: -
j_gene: TRBJ1-1
v_gene: TRBV7-6
abundance: many
CDR3aa: CASAGGSAGTEAFF
CDR3nt: TGTGCCAGCGCGGGGGGGAGTGCGGGCACTGAAGCTTTCTTT

d_gene: TRBD2
j_gene: TRBJ2-1
v_gene: TRBV6-5
abundance: many
CDR3aa: CASSPSGGAYNEQFF
CDR3nt: TGTGCCAGCAGTCCAAGCGGGGGGGCCTACAATGAGCAGTTCTTC

d_gene: -
j_gene: TRBJ1-5
v_gene: TRBV20-1
abundance: many
CDR3aa: CSASAEGSRQPQHF
CDR3nt: TGCAGTGCAAGCGCCGAGGGGTCCAGGCAGCCCCAGCATTTT

d_gene: -
j_gene: TRBJ2-2
v_gene: TRBV5-1
abundance: many
CDR3aa: CASYRSNTGELFF
CDR3nt: TGCGCCAGCTACCGATCGAACACCGGGGAGCTGTTTTTT

d_gene: TRBD2
j_gene: TRBJ2-3
v_gene: TRBV9
abundance: many
CDR3aa: CASSARVAGTSTDTQYF
CDR3nt: TGTGCCAGCAGCGCGAGGGTAGCGGGGACTAGCACAGATACGCAGTATTTT

d_gene: TRBD1
j_gene: TRBJ1-6
v_gene: TRBV5-1
abundance: many
CDR3aa: CASSIQGSSYNSPLHF
CDR3nt: TGCGCCAGCAGCATACAGGGGAGCTCCTATAATTCACCCCTCCACTTT

d_gene: TRBD2
j_gene: TRBJ2-7
v_gene: TRBV29-1
abundance: many
CDR3aa: CSGGGLYEQYF
CDR3nt: TGCAGCGGCGGGGGGCTGTACGAGCAGTACTTC

d_gene: -
j_gene: TRBJ2-7
v_gene: TRBV12-3/TRBV12-4
abundance: once
CDR3aa: CASSWNRDSYEQYF
CDR3nt: TGTGCCAGCAGTTGGAACAGGGACTCCTACGAGCAGTACTTC

d_gene: TRBD1
j_gene: TRBJ2-3
v_gene: TRBV5-1
abundance: few
CDR3aa: CASSLVDRGDTQYF
CDR3nt: TGCGCCAGCAGCTTGGTTGACAGGGGGGATACGCAGTATTTT

d_gene: -
j_gene: TRBJ1-2
v_gene: TRBV20-1
abundance: many
CDR3aa: CSARETTWGGYTF
CDR3nt: TGCAGTGCTAGAGAGACTACTTGGGGTGGCTACACCTTC